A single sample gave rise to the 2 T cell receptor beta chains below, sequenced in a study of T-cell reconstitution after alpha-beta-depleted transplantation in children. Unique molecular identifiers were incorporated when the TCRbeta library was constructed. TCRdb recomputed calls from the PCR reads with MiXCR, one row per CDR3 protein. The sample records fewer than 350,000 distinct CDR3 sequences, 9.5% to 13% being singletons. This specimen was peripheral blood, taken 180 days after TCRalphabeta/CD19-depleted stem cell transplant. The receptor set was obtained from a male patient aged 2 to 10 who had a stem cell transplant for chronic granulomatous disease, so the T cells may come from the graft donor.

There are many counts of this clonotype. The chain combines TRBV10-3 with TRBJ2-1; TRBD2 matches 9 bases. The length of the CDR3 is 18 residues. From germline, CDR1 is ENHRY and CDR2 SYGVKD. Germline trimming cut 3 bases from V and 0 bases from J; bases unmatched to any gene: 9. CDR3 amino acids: CAISDQGSGRASYNEQFF. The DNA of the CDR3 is TGTGCCATCAGTGATCAGGGTAGCGGGAGAGCCTCCTACAATGAGCAGTTCTTC.

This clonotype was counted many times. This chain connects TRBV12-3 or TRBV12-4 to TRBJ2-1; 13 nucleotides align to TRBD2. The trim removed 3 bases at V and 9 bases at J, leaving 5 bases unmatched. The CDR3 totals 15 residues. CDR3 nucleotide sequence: TGTGCCAGCAGTTTGAGGACTAGCGGGAGAGTTGAGCAGTTCTTC. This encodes CASSLRTSGRVEQFF.